Sequencing of this TCR beta chain was carried out in a study of Ad26.COV2.S vaccination and SARS-CoV-2 variants. Study observations and caveats: Analyses that measured TCR breadth and depth may have underestimated total T cell responses. Spike-specific responses of CD8+ and CD4+ T cells were reported to display substantial breadth after vaccination.

On this clone: Its cognate antigen is unknown.

The CDR3 extends over 16 amino acids. V was pared by 5 bases and J by 5 bases, with 12 bases of the junction left unmatched. Germline V gene data show CDR1 as SEHNR and CDR2 as FQNEAQ (reference sequence). Sequenced by immunoSEQ multiplex PCR; TCRdb stores in-frame clones only, minus some. The sample includes a few hundred thousand clones, 70% to 90% of them seen just once. Treatment noted: 19 received Ad26.COV2.S at low or high dose, single or two shots; roughly five received placebo; per-sample allocation not given. All samples were drawn on day 63, counting from the first vaccine or placebo injection. Participants' vaccine, an Ad26 vector, delivered Wuhan-strain SARS-CoV-2 spike.

Sequenced material: peripheral blood, taken in a trial of Ad26.COV2.S vaccine versus placebo. The gene calls are TRBV7-9 and TRBJ2-1; 7 nucleotides align to TRBD1. This TCR was sampled from a person aged 18-65 years who received the Ad26.COV2.S COVID-19 vaccine or a placebo. The CDR3 here is CASSPGSGTVNNEQFF. The CDR3 coding sequence is TGTGCCAGCAGCCCTGGGTCCGGGACAGTTAACAATGAGCAGTTCTTC.